Presented here are 21 T cell receptor beta chains from one specimen sequenced in a study of Tregs in tolerant kidney transplant recipients. No antigen is known for these receptors. Here immunoSEQ multiplex PCR was the method, and the copy in TCRdb shows in-frame clones only, minus some. The table lists about 2,000 clones. FACS sorting followed an approximately six-day coculture of CFSE-labeled recipient PBMCs with irradiated graft donor PBMCs. The sequencing used CD4+ T cells from blood cultured with allogeneic cells, collected before the transplant. These receptors were collected from a human patient who received a combined kidney and bone marrow transplant.

This clone is labeled medium-sized (0.01 to 0.1%) based on frequency. The read gets to within 3 residues of the CDR3 end, and the germline J gene fills in the rest. The genes are TRBV29-1 and TRBJ2-7; D is uncertain. Germline V lookup: CDR1 SQVTM, CDR2 ANQGSEA. This CDR3 has 11 residues. The V end was cut by 6 bases, the J end by 1 base, with 7 bases between. The CDR3 here is CSVLSSYEQYF. The sequenced CDR3 bases are TGCAGCGTACTAAGTTCCTACGAG.

Frequency places this clone as medium-sized. The read falls 3 residues short of the CDR3 end, and the missing part is taken from the germline J gene. V gene TRBV18 combines with J gene TRBJ1-1; D unresolved. The CDR3 extends over 14 amino acids. Between the trimmed V and J ends, which lost 2 bases and 1 base, there was a span of 8 bases. Germline assignment: CDR1 KGHSH and CDR2 LQKENI. The sequenced part of the CDR3 DNA is TGTGCCAGCTCACCAAGACAAACGAACACTGAA. Amino acid sequence: CASSPRQTNTE. The full CDR3 reads CASSPRQTNTEAFF.

CDR3 bases read: TGTGCCAGCAGCCTCGCGTGGGGTGCTAGCGAAGAGACC. Protein sequence: CASSLAWGASEET. The full CDR3 reads CASSLAWGASEETQYF. V gene TRBV13 combines with J gene TRBJ2-5, with D perhaps matching TRBD2 (6 bases). The read terminates 3 residues before the CDR3 end, so the remaining end is supplied by the germline J gene. Trimming pared 5 bases from V and 3 bases from J, leaving 19 bases between. This CDR3 has 16 residues. The germline V gene has CDR1 PRHDT and CDR2 FYEKMQ (reference sequence).

This clone is called medium-sized based on its frequency. The read ends 3 residues shy of where the CDR3 ends; the end is completed using the germline J gene. The rearrangement links TRBV19 to TRBJ1-2, with 8 bases identical to TRBD1. Per germline, CDR1 LNHDA and CDR2 SQIVND (reference sequence). Trimming took 6 bases from V and 6 from J; bases not matched to a gene: 6. This CDR3 is built from 13 residues. CDR3 bases read: TGTGCCAGTAGGACGCAGGGGGCGGATGGC. Its translation: CASRTQGADG. The full-length CDR3 reads as CASRTQGADGYTF.

This clone counts as medium-sized (0.01 to 0.1%) by frequency. The CDR3 end lies 3 residues beyond the end of the read and is filled in from the germline J gene. V usage is TRBV7-2 and J usage is TRBJ2-6; D may be TRBD2 (5 bases). The CDR3 covers 14 residues. From germline, CDR1 is SGHTA and CDR2 FQGNSA. V was pared by 5 bases and J by 4 bases, with 9 bases between. CDR3 region: CASSPRRGANVLTF. The sequenced CDR3 bases are TGTGCCAGCAGCCCGCGGAGGGGGGCCAACGTC.

By frequency, this clone is medium-sized (0.01 to 0.1%). CDR3 loop: CSVVGGENTGELFF. CDR3 bases read: TGCAGCGTTGTAGGGGGGGAGAACACCGGGGAG. This chain links TRBV29-1 with TRBJ2-2, with a tentative D call TRBD2 (7 bases). The read finishes 3 residues shy of the CDR3 end, and the germline J gene is used to complete it. V was cut by 4 bases and J by 1 base, with 10 bases left in between. CDR1 SQVTM and CDR2 ANQGSEA come from the germline V gene. The CDR3 extends over 14 amino acids.

Judged by frequency, this clone is medium-sized (0.01 to 0.1%). The read terminates 3 residues ahead of where the CDR3 ends, so the germline J gene completes it. This chain joins TRBV29-1 and TRBJ1-2; D not resolved. Germline assignment: CDR1 SQVTM and CDR2 ANQGSEA. The length of the CDR3 is 11 residues. The CDR3 spells CSVDGPGGYTF. The CDR3 DNA, read in part, is TGCAGCGTTGATGGGCCCGGCGGC.

Concerning this clone itself: The read halts 3 residues ahead of the CDR3 end, with the missing end drawn from the germline J gene. This chain links TRBV2 with TRBJ1-1; the match to TRBD1 covers 9 bases. With V trimmed by 6 bases and J by 5 bases, 7 bases remained unmatched. Per the germline V gene, CDR1 is SNHLY and CDR2 is FYNNEI. CDR3 length: 14 amino acids. CDR3 bases read: TGTGCCAGCAGCCGGACAGGGGTTGGGACTGAA. Its protein product is CASSRTGVGTE. The full-length CDR3 reads as CASSRTGVGTEAFF.

With regard to this clone: The DNA ends 3 residues before the CDR3 does, and the rest of the CDR3 is filled in from the germline J gene. V usage is TRBV10-3 and J usage is TRBJ2-7, with D possibly matching TRBD1 (6 bases). Germline V gene data show CDR1 as ENHRY and CDR2 as SYGVKD. V lost 2 bases and J lost 0, with 8 bases in between. This CDR3 comprises 14 residues. The covered CDR3 bases are TGTGCCATCAGTGAGGGACAGAGCTCCTACGAG. It codes for CAISEGQSSYE. The CDR3 as a whole reads CAISEGQSSYEQYF.

A note on this clone: The read terminates 3 residues ahead of where the CDR3 ends, so the germline J gene completes it. This chain joins TRBV5-4 and TRBJ2-3, with a tentative D call TRBD1 (5 bases). V gave up 1 base and J gave up 2 bases, with 11 bases separating them. Germline lookup yields CDR1 SGHNT and CDR2 YYREEE (reference sequence). CDR3 length: 15 amino acids. CDR3 protein: CASSLRARDTDTQYF. The covered CDR3 bases are TGTGCCAGCAGCTTGAGGGCCAGGGACACAGATACG.

As to this clone: The read gets to within 3 residues of the CDR3 end, and the germline J gene fills in the rest. The chain joins TRBV5-1 to TRBJ1-3, with D perhaps TRBD1 (5 bases). The V end was cut by 0 bases, the J end by 0 bases, with 10 bases between. The CDR3 runs 16 residues. The germline CDR1 and CDR2 sequences are SGHRS and YFSETQ. Incomplete CDR3 DNA: TGCGCCAGCAGCTTGGGCGGGGCGGCCTCTGGAAACACC. This translates into CASSLGGAASGNT. The CDR3 in its entirety is CASSLGGAASGNTIYF.

This clone is labeled medium-sized (0.01 to 0.1%) based on frequency. The read halts 3 residues ahead of the CDR3 end, with the missing end drawn from the germline J gene. The chain carries TRBV7-2 and TRBJ1-2; a possible D gene is TRBD1 (5 bases). The CDR3 is made up of 14 amino acids. Germline assignment: CDR1 SGHTA and CDR2 FQGNSA. Trimming stripped 2 bases from V and 4 bases from J, with 11 bases between. The CDR3 here is CASSLSSGGYGYTF. The sequenced CDR3 bases are TGTGCCAGCAGCTTATCAAGCGGGGGCTATGGC.

This clone is called medium-sized based on its frequency. The read ends 3 residues early relative to the CDR3; the germline J gene fills the gap. The gene calls are TRBV13 and TRBJ2-7; D gene unclear. From germline, CDR1 is PRHDT and CDR2 FYEKMQ (reference sequence). The length of the CDR3 is 13 residues. Trimming removed 0 bases from V and 4 bases from J, with 7 bases in between. The CDR3 DNA, read in part, is TGTGCCAGCAGCTTAGGGGCCTTATACGAG. The encoded protein is CASSLGALYE. In full, the CDR3 is CASSLGALYEQYF.

Judged by frequency, this clone is medium-sized. From the germline J gene comes the end of the CDR3, since the read stops 3 residues before it. The chain employs TRBV6-2 or TRBV6-3 and TRBJ1-5; D not resolved. Trimming pared 5 bases from V and 7 bases from J, leaving 15 bases between. The CDR3 runs 14 residues. Germline V gene lookup returns CDR1 MNHEY and CDR2 SVGEGT. The DNA read from the CDR3 is TGTGCCAGCAGTGCCTGGTCACTTTACCAGCCC. Its translation: CASSAWSLYQP. The CDR3 in its entirety is CASSAWSLYQPQHF.

To note about this clone: The observed sequence ends 3 residues before the CDR3 terminus, with the missing tail filled in from the germline J gene. The chain combines TRBV19 with TRBJ2-7; tentatively, D is TRBD1 (7 bases). The CDR3 totals 13 residues. The germline V gene has CDR1 LNHDA and CDR2 SQIVND (reference sequence). V was pared by 3 bases and J by 5 bases, with 11 bases between. Incomplete CDR3 DNA: TGTGCCAGTAGTATCGCGGGACAGAACGAG. It translates to CASSIAGQNE. The full CDR3 reads CASSIAGQNEQYF.

About this clone: The read halts 3 residues ahead of the CDR3 end, with the missing end drawn from the germline J gene. The chain links TRBV20-1 to TRBJ2-1, with 15 bases aligning to TRBD2. The CDR3 extends over 16 amino acids. Germline V gene sequence: CDR1 DFQATT, CDR2 SNEGSKA (reference sequence). With V trimmed by 5 bases and J by 8 bases, 10 bases remained unmatched. CDR3 DNA (partial): TGCAGTGCTGGAGGAGGACTAGCGGGAGGGATCGATGAG. Encoded protein: CSAGGGLAGGIDE. The full CDR3 protein is CSAGGGLAGGIDEQFF.

This clone is labeled medium-sized (0.01 to 0.1%) based on frequency. The observed sequence ends 3 residues before the CDR3 terminus, with the missing tail filled in from the germline J gene. The V call is TRBV29-1, the J call TRBJ1-2; TRBD1 agrees at 8 bases. CDR3 length: 13 residues. Per germline, CDR1 SQVTM and CDR2 ANQGSEA. Trimming removed 4 bases from V and 6 bases from J; junction bases left unmatched: 7. The CDR3 loop is CSVAPDRVDGYTF. The sequenced CDR3 bases are TGCAGCGTTGCACCGGACAGGGTGGATGGC.

This clone is classed as medium-sized by frequency. The read ends 3 residues early relative to the CDR3; the germline J gene fills the gap. The V call is TRBV20-1, the J call TRBJ1-6; weak D call: TRBD1 (5 bases). The CDR3 runs 16 residues. The germline gives CDR1 DFQATT, CDR2 SNEGSKA (reference sequence). V lost 2 bases and J lost 7, with 18 bases in between. CDR3: CSARLGSGRENSPLHF. The DNA read from the CDR3 is TGCAGTGCTAGATTGGGATCGGGCAGGGAGAATTCACCC.

Measured by frequency, this clone is medium-sized. The read ends 3 residues early relative to the CDR3; the germline J gene fills the gap. The J gene is TRBJ2-7, the V gene TRBV6-2 or TRBV6-3, with 7 positions matching TRBD2. V was clipped by 2 bases and J by 2 bases; unmatched bases: 12. In germline, CDR1 is MNHEY, CDR2 SVGEGT. The CDR3 spans 17 residues. The CDR3 DNA, read in part, is TGTGCCAGCAGTTACGACGAAGGCCGGGGGGACCCCTACGAG. Translating it yields CASSYDEGRGDPYE. The full CDR3 reads CASSYDEGRGDPYEQYF.

This clone is identified as medium-sized from frequency. The read terminates 3 residues before the CDR3 end, so the remaining end is supplied by the germline J gene. The V call is TRBV18, the J call TRBJ2-5, with 9 bases aligning to TRBD2. CDR1 KGHSH and CDR2 LQKENI come from the germline V gene. The CDR3 covers 15 residues. With V trimmed by 1 base and J by 5 bases, 5 bases remained unmatched. The DNA read from the CDR3 is TGTGCCAGCTCACCACTAGGGACTAGCCAGGAGACC. Translated, it gives CASSPLGTSQET. The complete CDR3 reads CASSPLGTSQETQYF.

This clone shows up as medium-sized by frequency. The CDR3 extends 3 residues past the end of the read, so its final part is completed from the germline J gene. This rearrangement joins TRBV11-2 to TRBJ1-1; 7 bases are shared with TRBD1. From germline, CDR1 is SGHAT and CDR2 FQNNGV. Germline trimming cut 4 bases from V and 5 bases from J; bases unmatched to any gene: 7. The length of the CDR3 is 14 residues. The CDR3 spells CASSSTGIGTEAFF. CDR3 bases read: TGTGCCAGCAGCTCGACAGGGATAGGGACTGAA.